These 3 T cell receptor beta chains came from one sample sequenced in a study of cytomegalovirus exposure and HLA in healthy donors. The PCR made use of 60 Vbeta and 13 Jbeta primers. Clones were read by immunoSEQ multiplex PCR, and TCRdb kept only the in-frame ones, dropping some. The sample consists of some 190,000 clones, about four fifths of them appearing once. Sequenced: PBMCs. Source of these receptors: a female donor in good health and CMV-seronegative.

In the case of this clone: A junction boundary mismatches the germline segment, possibly from a read error. This chain uses TRBV7-7 with TRBJ2-7, with TRBD2 as a possible D gene (5 bases). The CDR3 extends over 13 amino acids. CDR1 SSHAT and CDR2 FNYEAQ come from the germline V gene (reference sequence). The CDR3 nucleotides are TGTGCTAGCAGCCCATTTGCGGCGGGCGAGCAGTACTTC. It encodes CASSPFAAGEQYF.

The V gene is TRBV11-2, the J gene TRBJ2-3; a weak D match, TRBD2 (5 bases). Germline CDR1 reads SGHAT; CDR2 reads FQNNGV. The CDR3 has 13 residues. V was shortened by 7 bases and J by 6 bases, with 14 bases between the two germline ends. The CDR3 nucleotides are TGTGCCAGCAATCAGAACCGCGGGGATACGCAGTATTTT. This gives the protein CASNQNRGDTQYF.

Only a few counts were recorded for this clone. This chain uses TRBV13 with TRBJ1-2; D remains unclear. The CDR3 has 15 residues. V lost 2 bases and J lost 0, with 10 bases in between. CDR1 and CDR2 from the germline V gene are PRHDT and FYEKMQ (reference sequence). The CDR3: CASSLLRGANYGYTF. In nucleotides, the CDR3 is TGTGCCAGCAGCTTATTGCGGGGAGCTAACTATGGCTACACCTTC.